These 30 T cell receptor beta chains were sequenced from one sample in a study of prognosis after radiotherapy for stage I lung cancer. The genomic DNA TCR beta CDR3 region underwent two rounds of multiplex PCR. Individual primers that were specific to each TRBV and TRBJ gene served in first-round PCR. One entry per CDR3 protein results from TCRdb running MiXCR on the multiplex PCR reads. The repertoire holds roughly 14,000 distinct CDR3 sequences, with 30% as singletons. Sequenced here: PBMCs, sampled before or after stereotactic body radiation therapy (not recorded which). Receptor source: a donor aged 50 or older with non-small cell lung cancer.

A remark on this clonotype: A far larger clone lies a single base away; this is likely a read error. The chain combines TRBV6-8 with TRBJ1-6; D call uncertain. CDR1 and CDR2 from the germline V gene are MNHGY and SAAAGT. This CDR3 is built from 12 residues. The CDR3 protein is CASSRDNSPLNF. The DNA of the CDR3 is TGTGCCAGCAGTCGGGATAATTCACCCCTCAACTTT.

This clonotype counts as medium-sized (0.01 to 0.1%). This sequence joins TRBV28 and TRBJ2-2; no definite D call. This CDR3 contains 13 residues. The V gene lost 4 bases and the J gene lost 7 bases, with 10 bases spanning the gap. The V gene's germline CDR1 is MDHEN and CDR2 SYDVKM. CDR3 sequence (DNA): TGTGCCAGCAGTTCCCCCCCGGGCGGGGAGCTGTTTTTT. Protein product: CASSSPPGGELFF.

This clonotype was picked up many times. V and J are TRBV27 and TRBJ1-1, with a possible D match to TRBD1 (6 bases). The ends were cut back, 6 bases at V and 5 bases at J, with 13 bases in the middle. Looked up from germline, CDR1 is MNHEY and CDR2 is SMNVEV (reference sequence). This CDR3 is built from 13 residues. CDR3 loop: CASRAIQGTEAFF. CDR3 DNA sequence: TGTGCCAGCAGAGCTATACAGGGAACTGAAGCTTTCTTT.

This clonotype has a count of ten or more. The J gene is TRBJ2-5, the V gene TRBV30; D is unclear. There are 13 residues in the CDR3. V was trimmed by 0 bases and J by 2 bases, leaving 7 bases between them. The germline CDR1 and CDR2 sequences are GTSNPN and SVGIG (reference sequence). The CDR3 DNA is TGTGCCTGGAGTGTTGGGTTTCAAGAGACCCAGTACTTC. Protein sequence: CAWSVGFQETQYF.

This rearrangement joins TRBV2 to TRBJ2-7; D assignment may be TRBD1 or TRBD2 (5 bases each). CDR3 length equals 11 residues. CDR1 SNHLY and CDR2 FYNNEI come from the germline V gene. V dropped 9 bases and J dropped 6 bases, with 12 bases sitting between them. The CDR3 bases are TGTGCCAGTCTTCGGGACGCCGAGCAGTACTTC. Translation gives CASLRDAEQYF.

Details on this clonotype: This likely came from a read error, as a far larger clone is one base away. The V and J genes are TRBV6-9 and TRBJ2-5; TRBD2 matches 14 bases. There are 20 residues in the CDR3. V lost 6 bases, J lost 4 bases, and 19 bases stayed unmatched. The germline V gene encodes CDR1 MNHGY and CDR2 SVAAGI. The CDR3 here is CASRGAGLAGAHQDLETQYF. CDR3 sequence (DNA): TGTGCCAGCAGAGGGGCGGGACTAGCGGGGGCCCACCAAGATTTAGAGACCCAGTACTTC.

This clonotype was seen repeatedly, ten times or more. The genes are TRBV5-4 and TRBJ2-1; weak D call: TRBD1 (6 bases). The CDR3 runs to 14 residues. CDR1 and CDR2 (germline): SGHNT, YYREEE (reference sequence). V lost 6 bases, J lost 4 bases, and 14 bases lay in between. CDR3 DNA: TGTGCCAGCAACCGCCAAGGACAGTACAATGAGCAGTTCTTC. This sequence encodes CASNRQGQYNEQFF. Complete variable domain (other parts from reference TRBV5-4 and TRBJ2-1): ETGVTQSPTHLIKTRGQQVTLRCSSQSGHNTVSWYQQALGQGPQFIFQYYREEENGRGNFPPRFSGLQFPNYSSELNVNALELDDSALYLCASNRQGQYNEQFFGPGTRLTVL.

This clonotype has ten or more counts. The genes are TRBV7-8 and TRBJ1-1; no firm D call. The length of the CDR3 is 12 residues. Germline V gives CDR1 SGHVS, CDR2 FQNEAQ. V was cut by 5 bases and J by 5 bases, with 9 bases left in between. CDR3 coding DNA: TGTGCCAGCAGCGACGTGGATACTGAAGCTTTCTTT. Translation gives CASSDVDTEAFF.

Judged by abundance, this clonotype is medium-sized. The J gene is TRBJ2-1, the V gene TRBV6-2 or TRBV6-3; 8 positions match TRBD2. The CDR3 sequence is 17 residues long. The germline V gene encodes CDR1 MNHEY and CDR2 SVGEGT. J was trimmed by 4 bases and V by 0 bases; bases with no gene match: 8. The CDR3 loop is CASSYSPTSGLYNEQFF. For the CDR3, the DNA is TGTGCCAGCAGTTACTCGCCCACTAGCGGATTATACAATGAGCAGTTCTTC.

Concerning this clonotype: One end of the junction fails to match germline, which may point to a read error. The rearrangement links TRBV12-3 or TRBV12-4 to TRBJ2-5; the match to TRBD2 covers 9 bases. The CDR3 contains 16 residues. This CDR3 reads CASGPYTSTSGETKYF. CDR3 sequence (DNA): TGTGCCAGCGGCCCCTATACCTCGACTAGCGGTGAGACCAAGTACTTC.

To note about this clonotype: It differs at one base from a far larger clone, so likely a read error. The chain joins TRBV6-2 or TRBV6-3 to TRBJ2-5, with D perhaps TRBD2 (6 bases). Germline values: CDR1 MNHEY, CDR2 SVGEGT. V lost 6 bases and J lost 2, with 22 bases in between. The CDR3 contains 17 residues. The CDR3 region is CASRRLVWGQPQETQYF. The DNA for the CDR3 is TGTGCCAGCAGGCGACTAGTGTGGGGCCAACCTCAAGAGACCCAGTACTTC.

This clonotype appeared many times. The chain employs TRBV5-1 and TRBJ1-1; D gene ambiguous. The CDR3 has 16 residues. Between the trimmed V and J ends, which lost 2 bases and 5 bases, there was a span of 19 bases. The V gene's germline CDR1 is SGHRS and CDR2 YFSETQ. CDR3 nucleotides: TGCGCCAGCAGCTTAAACGAAGCGGGTATCGGTACTGAAGCTTTCTTT. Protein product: CASSLNEAGIGTEAFF.

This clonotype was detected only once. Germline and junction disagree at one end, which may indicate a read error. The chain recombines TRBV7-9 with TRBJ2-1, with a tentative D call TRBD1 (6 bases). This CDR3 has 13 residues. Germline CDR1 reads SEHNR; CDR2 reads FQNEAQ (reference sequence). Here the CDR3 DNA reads TGTGCCAGCAGCTTACAGGGGAAAAATGAGAAGTTCTTC. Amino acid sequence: CASSLQGKNEKFF.

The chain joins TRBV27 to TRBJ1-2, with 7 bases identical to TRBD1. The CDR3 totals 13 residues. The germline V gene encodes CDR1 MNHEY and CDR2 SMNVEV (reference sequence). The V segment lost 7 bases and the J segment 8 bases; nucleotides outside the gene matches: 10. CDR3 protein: CASNNNGDSGYTF. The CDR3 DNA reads TGTGCCAGCAACAACAACGGGGACAGCGGCTACACCTTC.

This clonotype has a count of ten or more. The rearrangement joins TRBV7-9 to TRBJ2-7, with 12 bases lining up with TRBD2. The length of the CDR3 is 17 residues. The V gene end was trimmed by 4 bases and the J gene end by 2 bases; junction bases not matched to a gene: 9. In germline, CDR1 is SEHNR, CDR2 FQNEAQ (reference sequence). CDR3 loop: CASSSEGGLAGPYEQYF. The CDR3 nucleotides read TGTGCCAGCAGCTCAGAAGGTGGACTAGCGGGGCCCTACGAGCAGTACTTC. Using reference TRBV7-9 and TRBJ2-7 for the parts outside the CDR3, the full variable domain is DTGVSQNPRHKITKRGQNVTFRCDPISEHNRLYWYRQTLGQGPEFLTYFQNEAQLEKSRLLSDRFSAERPKGSFSTLEIQRTEQGDSAMYLCASSSEGGLAGPYEQYFGPGTRLTVT.

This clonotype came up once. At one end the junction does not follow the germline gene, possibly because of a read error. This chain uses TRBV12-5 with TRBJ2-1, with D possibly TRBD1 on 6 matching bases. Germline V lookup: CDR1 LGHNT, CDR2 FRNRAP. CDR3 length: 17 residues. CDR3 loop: CASGLPDYRAIDNEQFF. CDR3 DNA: TGTGCCAGTGGTTTGCCAGATTACAGGGCCATTGACAATGAGCAGTTCTTC.

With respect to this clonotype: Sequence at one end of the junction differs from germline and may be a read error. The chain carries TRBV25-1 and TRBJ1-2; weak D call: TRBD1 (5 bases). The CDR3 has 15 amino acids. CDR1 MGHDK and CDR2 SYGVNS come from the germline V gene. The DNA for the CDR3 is TGTTCCAGCAGTGTGCCCGGACAAGGAAACTATGGCTACACCTTC. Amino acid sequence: CSSSVPGQGNYGYTF.

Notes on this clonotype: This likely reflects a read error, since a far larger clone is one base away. CDR3 in amino acids: CASSFGGPNNSPPHF. CDR3 coding DNA: TGTGCCAGCAGTTTCGGGGGTCCGAATAATTCACCCCCCCACTTT. The chain has TRBV6-8 and TRBJ1-6, with D maybe TRBD1 (5 bases). CDR3 length: 15 amino acids. Germline assignment: CDR1 MNHGY and CDR2 SAAAGT.

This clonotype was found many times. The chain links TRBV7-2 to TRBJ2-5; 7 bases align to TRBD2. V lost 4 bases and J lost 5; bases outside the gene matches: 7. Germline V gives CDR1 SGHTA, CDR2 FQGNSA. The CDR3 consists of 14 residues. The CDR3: CASSWGLPPETQYF. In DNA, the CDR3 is TGTGCCAGCAGCTGGGGACTACCCCCCGAGACCCAGTACTTC.

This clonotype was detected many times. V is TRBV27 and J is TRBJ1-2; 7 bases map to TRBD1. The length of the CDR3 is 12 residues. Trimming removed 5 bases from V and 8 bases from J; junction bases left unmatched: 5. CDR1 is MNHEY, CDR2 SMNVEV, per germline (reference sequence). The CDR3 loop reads CASSRQGRGYTF. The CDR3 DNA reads TGTGCCAGCAGTCGACAGGGTCGGGGCTACACCTTC.

The CDR3 DNA reads TGTGCCAGAGGCGGGGACATGTCGCGGTACTTC. Translated, it gives CARGGDMSRYF. This chain joins TRBV7-9 and TRBJ2-7; tentatively, D is TRBD1 or TRBD2 (6 bases each). Germline V lookup: CDR1 SEHNR, CDR2 FQNEAQ (reference sequence). The CDR3 consists of 11 residues. Trimming shortened V by 9 bases and J by 12 bases, and 18 bases separated the two germline ends.

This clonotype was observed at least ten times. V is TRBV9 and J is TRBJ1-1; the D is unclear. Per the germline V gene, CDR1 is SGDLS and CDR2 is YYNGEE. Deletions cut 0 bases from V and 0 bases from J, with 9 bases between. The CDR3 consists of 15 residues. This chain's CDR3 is CASSVGLAVNTEAFF. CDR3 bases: TGTGCCAGCAGCGTAGGGTTAGCTGTGAACACTGAAGCTTTCTTT.

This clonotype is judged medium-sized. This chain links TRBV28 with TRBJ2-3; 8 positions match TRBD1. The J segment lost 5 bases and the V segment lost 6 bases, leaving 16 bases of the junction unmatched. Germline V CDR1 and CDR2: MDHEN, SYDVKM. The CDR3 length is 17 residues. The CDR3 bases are TGTGCCAGCAGATTAAACCAGGGGGCAGTCGGGAGAGATACGCAGTATTTT. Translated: CASRLNQGAVGRDTQYF.

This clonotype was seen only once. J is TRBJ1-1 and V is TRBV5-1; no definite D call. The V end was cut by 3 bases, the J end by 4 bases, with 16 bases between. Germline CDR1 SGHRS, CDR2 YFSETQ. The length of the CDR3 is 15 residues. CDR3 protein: CASSSDCMETTEAFF. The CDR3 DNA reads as TGCGCCAGCAGCTCGGATTGCATGGAGACCACTGAAGCTTTCTTT. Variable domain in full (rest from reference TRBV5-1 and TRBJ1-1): KAGVTQTPRYLIKTRGQQVTLSCSPISGHRSVSWYQQTPGQGLQFLFEYFSETQRNKGNFPGRFSGRQFSNSRSEMNVSTLELGDSALYLCASSSDCMETTEAFFGQGTRLTVV.

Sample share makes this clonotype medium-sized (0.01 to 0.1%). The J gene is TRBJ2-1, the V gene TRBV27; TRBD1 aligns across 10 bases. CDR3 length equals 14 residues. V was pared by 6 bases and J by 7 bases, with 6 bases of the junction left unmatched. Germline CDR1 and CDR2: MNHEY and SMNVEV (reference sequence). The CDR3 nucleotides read TGTGCCAGCAGCCGACAGGGGGCGCGAAATGAGCAGTTCTTC. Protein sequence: CASSRQGARNEQFF.

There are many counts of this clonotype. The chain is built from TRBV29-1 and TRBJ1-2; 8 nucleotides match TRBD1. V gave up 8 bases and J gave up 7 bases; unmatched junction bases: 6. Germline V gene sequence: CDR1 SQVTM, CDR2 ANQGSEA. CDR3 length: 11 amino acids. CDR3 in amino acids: CSTGQGSGYTF. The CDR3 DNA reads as TGCAGCACTGGACAGGGTAGTGGCTACACCTTC.

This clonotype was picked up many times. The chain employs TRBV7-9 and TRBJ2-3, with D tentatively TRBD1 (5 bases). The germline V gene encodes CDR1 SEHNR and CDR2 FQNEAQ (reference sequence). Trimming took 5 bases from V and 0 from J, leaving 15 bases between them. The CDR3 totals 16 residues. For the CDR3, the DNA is TGTGCCAGCAGCCGTCTGGACAACCCTAGCACAGATACGCAGTATTTT. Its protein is CASSRLDNPSTDTQYF.

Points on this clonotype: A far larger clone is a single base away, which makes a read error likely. In DNA, the CDR3 is TGTGCCAGCCGTCAGCAACCAACCTCCAGTTTCTACGAGCAGTACTTC. This codes for CASRQQPTSSFYEQYF. This chain connects TRBV6-4 to TRBJ2-7; D is unresolved. This CDR3 has 16 residues. V gave up 8 bases and J gave up 3 bases, with 23 bases separating them. Germline assignment: CDR1 MRHNA and CDR2 SNTAGT.

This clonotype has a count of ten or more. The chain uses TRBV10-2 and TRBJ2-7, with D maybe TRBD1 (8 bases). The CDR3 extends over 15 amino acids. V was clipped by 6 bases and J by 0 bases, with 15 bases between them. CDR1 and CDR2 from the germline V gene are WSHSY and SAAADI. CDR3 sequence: CASRAGQESSYEQYF. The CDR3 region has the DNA TGCGCCAGCAGAGCGGGACAGGAGAGCTCCTACGAGCAGTACTTC.

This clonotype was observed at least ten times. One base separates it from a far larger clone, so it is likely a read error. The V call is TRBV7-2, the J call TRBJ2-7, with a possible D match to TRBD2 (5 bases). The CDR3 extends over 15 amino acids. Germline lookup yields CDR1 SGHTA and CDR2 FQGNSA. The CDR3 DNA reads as TGTGCCAGCGGCTTAGTTCGGGGTGGTAGCTACGAGCAGTACTTC. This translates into CASGLVRGGSYEQYF.